A single sample gave rise to the 11 T cell receptor beta chains below, sequenced in a study of T cells after somatic rescue of genetic block. Sequencing was performed with immunoSEQ multiplex PCR; in TCRdb, only in-frame clones are kept and a portion is missing. The data contain about 68,000 clones, 85% to 95% of them singletons. Source material: peripheral blood mononuclear cells (PBMCs). The receptors shown here come from a man aged 40-49 years.

The chain employs TRBV9 and TRBJ1-1; tentatively, D is TRBD1 (6 bases). There are 15 residues in the CDR3. Germline V CDR1 and CDR2: SGDLS, YYNGEE. Between the trimmed V and J ends, which lost 0 bases and 2 bases, there was a span of 11 bases. CDR3 loop: CASSVGQGSNTEAFF. The CDR3 bases are TGTGCCAGCAGCGTAGGTCAGGGGTCCAACACTGAAGCTTTCTTT.

J is TRBJ2-5 and V is TRBV18, with 8 nucleotides matching TRBD2. The CDR3 sequence is 15 residues long. V gave up 2 bases and J gave up 5 bases; unmatched junction bases: 7. Germline V gene lookup returns CDR1 KGHSH and CDR2 LQKENI. The CDR3 reads CASSPAGTSEETQYF. The CDR3 DNA reads TGTGCCAGCTCACCAGCGGGGACTAGTGAGGAGACCCAGTACTTC.

The V call is TRBV5-4, the J call TRBJ2-7; D is uncertain. Trimming pared 2 bases from V and 4 bases from J, leaving 13 bases between. CDR3 size: 14 residues. Germline-derived CDR1 and CDR2 are SGHNT and YYREEE (reference sequence). CDR3 protein: CASSFGRREYEQYF. The CDR3 region has the DNA TGTGCCAGCAGCTTTGGCAGGAGAGAATACGAGCAGTACTTC.

This sequence joins TRBV9 and TRBJ2-2; D not resolved. This CDR3 comprises 15 residues. Germline assignment: CDR1 SGDLS and CDR2 YYNGEE. Trimming took off 0 bases at V and 2 bases at J, with 8 bases between the two ends. The CDR3 loop is CASSVAGTNTGELFF. DNA for the CDR3: TGTGCCAGCAGCGTAGCCGGTACCAACACCGGGGAGCTGTTTTTT.

V gene TRBV11-2 combines with J gene TRBJ2-7; TRBD1 agrees at 9 bases. Unmatched junction bases numbered 6, after V lost 0 bases and J lost 3 bases. The CDR3 consists of 16 residues. Germline CDR1 SGHAT, CDR2 FQNNGV. The CDR3 loop reads CASSLDPGQGSYEQYF. For the CDR3, the DNA is TGTGCCAGCAGCTTAGATCCGGGACAGGGAAGCTACGAGCAGTACTTC.

The chain combines TRBV7-2 with TRBJ1-2, with TRBD1 matching 8 bases. V lost 5 bases and J lost 1; bases outside the gene matches: 12. Germline loops: CDR1 SGHTA, CDR2 FQGNSA. This CDR3 region has 17 residues. CDR3 nucleotide sequence: TGTGCCAGCAGCCCACGCCGGGGACAGGAAAATAACTATGGCTACACCTTC. Amino acid sequence: CASSPRRGQENNYGYTF.

The genes are TRBV6-1 and TRBJ2-3, with 13 bases fitting TRBD2. After removal of 7 bases from V and 5 bases from J, the junction contained 6 bases not matched to a gene. CDR3 length: 15 amino acids. The germline V gene has CDR1 MNHNS and CDR2 SASEGT. CDR3 amino acids: CASKGGLAGIDTQYF. CDR3 nucleotides: TGTGCCAGCAAGGGGGGACTAGCGGGGATAGATACGCAGTATTTT.

The rearrangement links TRBV9 to TRBJ2-4; D may be TRBD1 or TRBD2 (5 bases each). The CDR3 has 13 amino acids. Trimming removed 4 bases from V and 11 bases from J, with 16 bases in between. Germline values: CDR1 SGDLS, CDR2 YYNGEE. The CDR3, as DNA: TGTGCCAGCAGCCCTGGGGACGGTCGGGTTCAGTACTTC. Translated, it gives CASSPGDGRVQYF.

This CDR3 is CASSLARGVRAKGYTF. The CDR3 nucleotides are TGTGCCAGCAGCTTAGCCCGGGGGGTCAGGGCGAAAGGCTACACCTTC. The V gene is TRBV7-9, the J gene TRBJ1-2; D is possibly TRBD1 (5 bases). CDR1 is SEHNR, CDR2 FQNEAQ, per germline (reference sequence). The CDR3 runs 16 residues. The V gene lost 0 bases and the J gene lost 8 bases, with 19 bases spanning the gap. The complete variable domain, with remaining parts taken from reference TRBV7-9 and TRBJ1-2, reads DTGVSQNPRHKITKRGQNVTFRCDPISEHNRLYWYRQTLGQGPEFLTYFQNEAQLEKSRLLSDRFSAERPKGSFSTLEIQRTEQGDSAMYLCASSLARGVRAKGYTFGSGTRLTVV.

The gene calls are TRBV9 and TRBJ1-1; possibly TRBD1 for D (6 bases). The CDR3 loop spans 13 amino acids. The ends were cut back, 3 bases at V and 1 base at J, with 7 bases in the middle. Germline V CDR1 and CDR2: SGDLS, YYNGEE. DNA for the CDR3: TGTGCCAGCAGCGGGGGGGCGAACACTGAAGCTTTCTTT. This sequence encodes CASSGGANTEAFF.

This chain connects TRBV9 to TRBJ2-7, with 8 positions matching TRBD1. Germline CDR1 reads SGDLS; CDR2 reads YYNGEE. The ends lost 4 bases at V and 2 bases at J; junction bases unmatched: 5. CDR3 length: 14 amino acids. The CDR3 DNA follows: TGTGCCAGCAGCCCGCGGACAGGGACCTACGAGCAGTACTTC. It codes for CASSPRTGTYEQYF.